The entry below gives a single T cell receptor (beta chain) sequence along with its context. Its target is unknown. Other nucleotide sequences in the sample specify the same CDR3. These data come from a study of cytomegalovirus exposure and HLA in healthy donors. Points from the study as a whole: Further analysis, carried out later, found HLA-associated TCR beta chains more clonally expanded than equally common other chains.

Amplification used 60 Vbeta primers and 13 Jbeta primers. Profiled with immunoSEQ multiplex PCR; TCRdb holds only in-frame clones, not every one. The sample carries under 200,000 clones, roughly 76% recorded once. The CDR3 totals 15 residues. Germline V gene lookup returns CDR1 SGHNT and CDR2 YENEEA. Losses at the gene ends were 5 bases for V and 0 bases for J; bases not matched to a gene: 5. The sequence derives from a human donor in good health. Sequencing input: PBMCs. The chain joins TRBV11-3 to TRBJ2-7, with 9 bases lining up with TRBD1. CDR3 DNA sequence: TGTGCCAGCAGCCTTCCGGGACAGGGCTCCTACGAGCAGTACTTC. Translated, it gives CASSLPGQGSYEQYF.